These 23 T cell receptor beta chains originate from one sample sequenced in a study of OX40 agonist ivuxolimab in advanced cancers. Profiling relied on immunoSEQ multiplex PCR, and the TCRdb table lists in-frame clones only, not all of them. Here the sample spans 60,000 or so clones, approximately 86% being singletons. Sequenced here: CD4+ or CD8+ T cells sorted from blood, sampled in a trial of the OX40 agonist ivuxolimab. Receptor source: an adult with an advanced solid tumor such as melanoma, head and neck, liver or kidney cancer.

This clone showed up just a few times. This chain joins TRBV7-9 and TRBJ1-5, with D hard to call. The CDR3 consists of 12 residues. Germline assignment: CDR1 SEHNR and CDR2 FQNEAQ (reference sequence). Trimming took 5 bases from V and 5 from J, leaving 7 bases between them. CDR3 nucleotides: TGTGCCAGCAGCGACGACCATCAGCCCCAGCATTTT. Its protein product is CASSDDHQPQHF.

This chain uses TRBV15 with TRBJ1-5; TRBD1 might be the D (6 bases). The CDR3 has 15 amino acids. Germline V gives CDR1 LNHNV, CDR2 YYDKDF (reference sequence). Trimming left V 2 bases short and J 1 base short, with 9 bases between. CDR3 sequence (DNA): TGTGCCACCAGCAGATTTGGACAGAGCAATCAGCCCCAGCATTTT. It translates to CATSRFGQSNQPQHF. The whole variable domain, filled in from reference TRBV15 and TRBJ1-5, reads DAMVIQNPRYQVTQFGKPVTLSCSQTLNHNVMYWYQQKSSQAPKLLFHYYDKDFNNEADTPDNFQSRRPNTSFCFLDIRSPGLGDTAMYLCATSRFGQSNQPQHFGDGTRLSIL.

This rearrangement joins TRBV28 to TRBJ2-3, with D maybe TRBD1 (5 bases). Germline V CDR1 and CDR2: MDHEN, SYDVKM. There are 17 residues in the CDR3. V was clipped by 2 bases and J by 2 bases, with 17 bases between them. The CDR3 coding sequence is TGTGCCAGCAGTTTAAGTAGTACAGGCCCAGCCACAGATACGCAGTATTTT. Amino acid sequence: CASSLSSTGPATDTQYF.

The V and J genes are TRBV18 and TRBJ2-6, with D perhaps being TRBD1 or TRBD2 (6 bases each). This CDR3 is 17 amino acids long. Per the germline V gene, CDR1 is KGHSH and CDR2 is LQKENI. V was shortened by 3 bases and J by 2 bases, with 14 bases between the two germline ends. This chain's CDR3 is CASSPRAGEAGANVLTF. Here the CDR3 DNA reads TGTGCCAGCTCACCCCGGGCAGGGGAGGCTGGGGCCAACGTCCTGACTTTC.

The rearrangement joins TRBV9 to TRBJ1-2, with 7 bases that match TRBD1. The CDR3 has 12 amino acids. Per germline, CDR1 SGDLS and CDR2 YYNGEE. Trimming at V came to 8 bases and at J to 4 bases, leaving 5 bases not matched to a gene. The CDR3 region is CASTGVGYGYTF. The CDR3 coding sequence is TGTGCCAGTACAGGGGTGGGCTATGGCTACACCTTC.

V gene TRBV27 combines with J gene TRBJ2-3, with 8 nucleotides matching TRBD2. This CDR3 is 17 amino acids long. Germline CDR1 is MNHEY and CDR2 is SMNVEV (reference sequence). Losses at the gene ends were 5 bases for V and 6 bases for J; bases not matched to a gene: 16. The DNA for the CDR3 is TGTGCCAGCAGTCCCTTCCCCACTAGCGGATTATTGGATACGCAGTATTTT. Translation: CASSPFPTSGLLDTQYF.

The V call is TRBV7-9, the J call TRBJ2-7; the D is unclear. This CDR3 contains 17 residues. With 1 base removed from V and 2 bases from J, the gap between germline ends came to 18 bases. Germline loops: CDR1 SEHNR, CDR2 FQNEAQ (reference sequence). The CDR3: CASSLEITEFSPYEQYF. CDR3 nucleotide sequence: TGTGCCAGCAGCTTAGAAATTACGGAGTTTAGCCCCTACGAGCAGTACTTC.

For the CDR3, the DNA is TGTGCTAGTGGTTCAGGGGTATCGGGCTCCTACAATGAGCAGTTCTTC. Residues: CASGSGVSGSYNEQFF. This chain joins TRBV12-5 and TRBJ2-1; TRBD1 might be the D (6 bases). CDR3 length: 16 amino acids. Per the germline V gene, CDR1 is LGHNT and CDR2 is FRNRAP. The V end lost 4 bases, the J end lost 0 bases, and 13 bases lay between the germline ends.

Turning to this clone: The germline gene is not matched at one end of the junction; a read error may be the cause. CDR3 nucleotide sequence: TGTGCCAGTAGTCCCCTCGCAGGACAGGGAACCGTTTTT. Translating it yields CASSPLAGQGTVF. V and J are TRBV19 and TRBJ1-5; 8 nucleotides align to TRBD1. The germline V gene encodes CDR1 LNHDA and CDR2 SQIVND (reference sequence). There are 13 residues in the CDR3.

CDR3 loop: CASSPEWGAYYEQYF. The CDR3 region has the DNA TGTGCCAGCAGCCCCGAGTGGGGGGCATACTACGAGCAGTACTTC. The gene calls are TRBV7-9 and TRBJ2-7; D possibly uses TRBD1 or TRBD2 (6 bases each). CDR1 SEHNR and CDR2 FQNEAQ come from the germline V gene (reference sequence). This CDR3 is built from 15 residues. Trimming cost V 5 bases and J 3 bases, with 17 bases left between them.

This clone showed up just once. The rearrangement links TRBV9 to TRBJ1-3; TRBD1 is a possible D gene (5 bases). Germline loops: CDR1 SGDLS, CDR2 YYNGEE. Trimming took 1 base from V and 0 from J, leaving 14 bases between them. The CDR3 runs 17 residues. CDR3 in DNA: TGTGCCAGCAGCGTATTGTCCCCAGGGACCTCTGGAAACACCATATATTTT. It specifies CASSVLSPGTSGNTIYF.

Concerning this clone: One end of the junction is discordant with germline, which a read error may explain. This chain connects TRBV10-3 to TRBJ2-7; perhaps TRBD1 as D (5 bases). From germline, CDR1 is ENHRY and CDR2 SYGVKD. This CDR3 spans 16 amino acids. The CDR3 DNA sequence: TGTGCCATCAGTGAGTCGCCGACCGACAGCTCCCACGAGCAGTACTTC. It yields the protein CAISESPTDSSHEQYF.

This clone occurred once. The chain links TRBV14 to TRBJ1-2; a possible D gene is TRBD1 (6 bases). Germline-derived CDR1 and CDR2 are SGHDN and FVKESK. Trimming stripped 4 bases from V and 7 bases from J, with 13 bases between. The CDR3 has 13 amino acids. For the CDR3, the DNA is TGTGCCAGCAGCCCGTACAGGGAAAGTGGCTACACCTTC. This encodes CASSPYRESGYTF.

CDR3: CASSQGLISGNTIYF. For the CDR3, the DNA is TGTGCCAGCAGCCAAGGATTGATCTCTGGAAACACCATATATTTT. This rearrangement joins TRBV14 to TRBJ1-3, with D unresolved. Trimming pared 1 base from V and 0 bases from J, leaving 7 bases between. The CDR3 has 15 amino acids. In germline, CDR1 is SGHDN, CDR2 FVKESK.

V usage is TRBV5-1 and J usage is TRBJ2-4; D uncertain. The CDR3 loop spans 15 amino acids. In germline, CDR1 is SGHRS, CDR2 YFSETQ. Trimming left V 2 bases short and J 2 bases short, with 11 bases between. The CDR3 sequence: CASSLPRSTKNIQYF. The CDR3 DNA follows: TGCGCCAGCAGCTTACCCAGATCGACCAAAAACATTCAGTACTTC.

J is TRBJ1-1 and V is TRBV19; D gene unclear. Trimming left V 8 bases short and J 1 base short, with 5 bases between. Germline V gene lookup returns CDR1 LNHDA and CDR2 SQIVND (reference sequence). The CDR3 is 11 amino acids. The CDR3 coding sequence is TGTGCCAGTTGCCAGAACACTGAAGCTTTCTTT. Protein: CASCQNTEAFF.

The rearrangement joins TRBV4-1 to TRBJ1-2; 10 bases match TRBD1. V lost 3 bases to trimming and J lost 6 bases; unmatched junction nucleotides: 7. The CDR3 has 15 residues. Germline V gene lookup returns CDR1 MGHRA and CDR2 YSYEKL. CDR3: CASSHLDRGLDGYTF. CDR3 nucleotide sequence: TGCGCCAGCAGCCATCTCGACAGGGGGCTCGATGGCTACACCTTC.

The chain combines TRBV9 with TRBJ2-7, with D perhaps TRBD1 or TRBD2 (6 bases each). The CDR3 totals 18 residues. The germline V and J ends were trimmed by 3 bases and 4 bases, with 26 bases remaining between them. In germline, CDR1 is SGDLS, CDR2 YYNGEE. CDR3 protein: CASSGGAQGRAPSYEQYF. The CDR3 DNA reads TGTGCCAGCAGCGGGGGGGCCCAGGGGCGCGCTCCTTCTTACGAGCAGTACTTC.

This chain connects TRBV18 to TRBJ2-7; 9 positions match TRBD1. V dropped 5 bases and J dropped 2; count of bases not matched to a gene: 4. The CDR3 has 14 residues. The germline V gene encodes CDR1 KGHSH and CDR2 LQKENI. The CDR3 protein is CASSNRDRAYEQYF. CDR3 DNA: TGTGCCAGCTCAAACCGGGACAGGGCCTACGAGCAGTACTTC.

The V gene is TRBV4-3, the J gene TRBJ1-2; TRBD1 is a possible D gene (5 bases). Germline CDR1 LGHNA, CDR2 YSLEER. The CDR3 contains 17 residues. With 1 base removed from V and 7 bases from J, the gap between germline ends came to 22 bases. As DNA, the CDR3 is TGCGCCAGCAGCCAAGCTCCGGGACGGCCTTTACTGAGTGGCTACACCTTC. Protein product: CASSQAPGRPLLSGYTF.

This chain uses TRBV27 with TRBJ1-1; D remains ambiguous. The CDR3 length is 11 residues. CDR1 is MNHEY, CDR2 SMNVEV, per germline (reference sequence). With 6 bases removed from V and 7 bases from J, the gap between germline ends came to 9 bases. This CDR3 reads CASSPGGEAFF. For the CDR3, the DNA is TGTGCCAGCAGCCCCGGTGGTGAAGCTTTCTTT.

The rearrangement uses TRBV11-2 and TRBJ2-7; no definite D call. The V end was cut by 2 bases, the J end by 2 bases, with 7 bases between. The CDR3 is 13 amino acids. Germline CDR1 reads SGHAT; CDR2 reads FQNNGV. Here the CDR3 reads CASSLLDAYEQYF. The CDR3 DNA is TGTGCCAGCAGCTTACTGGATGCCTACGAGCAGTACTTC.

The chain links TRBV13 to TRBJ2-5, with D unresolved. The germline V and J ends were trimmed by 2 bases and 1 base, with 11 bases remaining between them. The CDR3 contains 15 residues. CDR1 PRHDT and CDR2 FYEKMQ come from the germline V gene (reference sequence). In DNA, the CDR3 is TGTGCCAGCAGCTTATTCTCAAGGCGCCAAGAGACCCAGTACTTC. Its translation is CASSLFSRRQETQYF. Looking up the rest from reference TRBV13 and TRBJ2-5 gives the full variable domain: AAGVIQSPRHLIKEKRETATLKCYPIPRHDTVYWYQQGPGQDPQFLISFYEKMQSDKGSIPDRFSAQQFSDYHSELNMSSLELGDSALYFCASSLFSRRQETQYFGPGTRLLVL.